The 21 T cell receptor beta chains presented below share a single source sample, sequenced in a study of human T cells and chemical hapten exposure. Time point defined: patch test 2, 6 weeks after DPC sensitization. Indicated treatment: therapeutic diphenylcyclopropenone sensitization with weekly scalp DPC. One entry per CDR3 protein, called by TCRdb with MiXCR from the RACE reads. The sample records some 350,000 distinct CDR3 sequences, more than 5% being singletons. The specimen comprised whole blood, sampled in connection with sensitization to the hapten diphenylcyclopropenone (DPC). The receptor source for this set is a woman aged 18-29 years with alopecia areata. Some clones in this sample may be carry-over from other donors' samples.

In its sample, this clonotype was seen many times. This sequence joins TRBV29-1 and TRBJ1-2, with D unclear. V was cut by 0 bases and J by 4 bases, with 6 bases left in between. The CDR3 is 12 amino acids. Germline-derived CDR1 and CDR2 are SQVTM and ANQGSEA. The CDR3 bases are TGCAGCGTTGAAGATCCCGTCTATGGCTACACCTTC. This encodes CSVEDPVYGYTF.

This clonotype was seen many times. The genes are TRBV12-3 or TRBV12-4 and TRBJ1-1, with 8 bases that match TRBD1. The CDR3 runs 14 residues. V lost 7 bases and J lost 5; bases outside the gene matches: 9. CDR3 DNA sequence: TGTGCCAGCAATTCCGGGACAGGCCGGACTGAAGCTTTCTTT. It yields the protein CASNSGTGRTEAFF.

The sample holds many counts of this clonotype. The rearrangement links TRBV6-1 to TRBJ1-6; D is undetermined. Germline V gene lookup returns CDR1 MNHNS and CDR2 SASEGT. Trimming pared 5 bases from V and 6 bases from J, leaving 17 bases between. The CDR3 totals 16 residues. The CDR3 coding sequence is TGTGCCAGCAGTCCGGGTGTCGGCAGCGGTAATTCACCCCTCCACTTT. It yields the protein CASSPGVGSGNSPLHF.

This clonotype was detected a few times. The V call is TRBV9, the J call TRBJ2-3, with a possible D match to TRBD2 (6 bases). The CDR3 has 15 amino acids. Trimming cost V 1 base and J 9 bases, with 18 bases left between them. CDR1 is SGDLS and CDR2 is YYNGEE in the germline V gene. The CDR3 region has the DNA TGTGCCAGCAGCGTAAGTGGCCGGGCTAGCGAGACGCAGTATTTT. Translated, it gives CASSVSGRASETQYF.

This clonotype was observed a few times. This chain joins TRBV6-6 and TRBJ1-1; TRBD1 agrees at 7 bases. The CDR3 runs to 14 residues. Germline values: CDR1 MNHNY, CDR2 SVGAGI (reference sequence). J gave up 4 bases and V 2 bases, and 4 bases lay outside the gene matches. CDR3 amino acids: CASSYSWTGTEAFF. The CDR3 nucleotides are TGTGCCAGCAGTTACAGTTGGACAGGCACTGAAGCTTTCTTT.

This clonotype appeared a few times. CDR3 sequence reads: CASSLTIPRGTDTQYF. CDR3 DNA: TGTGCCAGCAGTTTAACTATCCCTCGTGGGACAGATACGCAGTATTTT. This chain uses TRBV27 with TRBJ2-3; D not resolved. The V gene's germline CDR1 is MNHEY and CDR2 SMNVEV (reference sequence). With 2 bases removed from V and 3 bases from J, the gap between germline ends came to 15 bases. The CDR3 consists of 16 residues.

In this sample, this clonotype turned up a few times. CDR3 amino acids: CASSEQQGANSPLHF. CDR3 sequence (DNA): TGTGCCAGCAGTGAGCAACAGGGGGCGAATTCACCCCTCCACTTT. This chain links TRBV2 with TRBJ1-6; TRBD1 aligns across 9 bases. The V gene's germline CDR1 is SNHLY and CDR2 FYNNEI. This CDR3 is 15 amino acids long. V lost 3 bases, J lost 7 bases, and 4 bases stayed unmatched.

The chain links TRBV9 to TRBJ2-3, with 8 bases lining up with TRBD1. The germline gives CDR1 SGDLS, CDR2 YYNGEE. Losses at the gene ends were 3 bases for V and 0 bases for J; bases not matched to a gene: 6. CDR3 length equals 16 residues. The CDR3 nucleotides read TGTGCCAGCAGCGCCAACAGGGGGACTAGCACAGATACGCAGTATTTT. It is translated as CASSANRGTSTDTQYF.

The sample holds many counts of this clonotype. This chain links TRBV28 with TRBJ1-3; weak D call: TRBD1 (5 bases). The CDR3 sequence is 14 residues long. V shed 5 bases and J shed 3 bases, with 11 bases lying between them. Germline lookup yields CDR1 MDHEN and CDR2 SYDVKM. The CDR3 coding sequence is TGTGCCAGCAGTCCCGGGACCCTTGGAAACACCATATATTTT. It yields the protein CASSPGTLGNTIYF.

A note on this clonotype: A much more abundant neighbour one base away suggests this may be a read error. This chain connects TRBV6-2 or TRBV6-3 to TRBJ1-5; TRBD1 matches at 7 bases. The CDR3 totals 13 residues. Per germline, CDR1 MNHEY and CDR2 SVGEGT. With V trimmed by 8 bases and J by 7 bases, 8 bases remained unmatched. CDR3 sequence reads: CASGRGGRQPQHF. The DNA of the CDR3 is TGTGCCAGCGGGCGAGGGGGCCGACAGCCCCAGCATTTT.

This clonotype came up a few times. The V and J genes are TRBV24-1 and TRBJ2-5; either TRBD1 or TRBD2 may supply D (5 bases each). The CDR3 runs to 15 residues. The germline CDR1 and CDR2 sequences are KGHDR and SFDVKD. Deletions cut 4 bases from V and 4 bases from J, with 15 bases between. CDR3 nucleotide sequence: TGTGCCACCAGTGACCCTTCCGGGGCCCCAGAGACCCAGTACTTC. Its protein product is CATSDPSGAPETQYF.

This clonotype has a count of ten or more. The chain couples TRBV29-1 to TRBJ2-1; 15 nucleotides agree with TRBD2. V lost 6 bases to trimming and J lost 1 base; unmatched junction nucleotides: 4. The CDR3 has 16 amino acids. CDR1 SQVTM and CDR2 ANQGSEA come from the germline V gene. The CDR3 here is CSVGTSGGPSYNEQFF. CDR3 bases: TGCAGCGTCGGGACTAGCGGGGGGCCGTCCTACAATGAGCAGTTCTTC.

Ten or more counts support this clonotype. The rearrangement joins TRBV12-3 or TRBV12-4 to TRBJ2-7; D call uncertain. The V gene lost 3 bases and the J gene lost 5 bases, with 8 bases spanning the gap. The CDR3 is 12 amino acids. In DNA form, the CDR3 reads TGTGCCAGCAGTTTTCGGGTTCACGAGCAGTACTTC. Its translation is CASSFRVHEQYF.

The table lists this clonotype with a few counts. The chain combines TRBV3-1 with TRBJ2-3; TRBD2 might be the D (6 bases). V was shortened by 2 bases and J by 3 bases, with 12 bases between the two germline ends. CDR1 and CDR2 (germline): LGHDT, YNNKEL (reference sequence). This CDR3 contains 15 residues. CDR3 region: CASSQSGVETDTQYF. CDR3 bases: TGTGCCAGCAGCCAATCGGGGGTAGAGACAGATACGCAGTATTTT.

This clonotype has a handful of counts. The J gene is TRBJ1-4, the V gene TRBV7-9; D not certain. The CDR3 loop spans 15 amino acids. Germline lookup yields CDR1 SEHNR and CDR2 FQNEAQ (reference sequence). Trimming pared 3 bases from V and 6 bases from J, leaving 14 bases between. The CDR3 bases are TGTGCCAGCAGCTTCCCCTTAGGGAGAGATGAAAAACTGTTTTTT. This encodes CASSFPLGRDEKLFF.

The chain couples TRBV12-3 or TRBV12-4 to TRBJ1-1; TRBD1 matches 7 bases. Trimming cost V 6 bases and J 7 bases; bases outside gene matches: 8. The CDR3 extends over 13 amino acids. The chain's CDR3 is CASSRAGGSEAFF. The CDR3 nucleotides read TGTGCCAGCAGCCGCGCAGGGGGAAGTGAAGCTTTCTTT.

This clonotype was counted ten times or more. This chain uses TRBV18 with TRBJ1-1; 7 bases match TRBD1. V shed 6 bases and J 3 bases; nucleotides not matched to a gene: 7. The CDR3 length is 14 residues. Germline CDR1 reads KGHSH; CDR2 reads LQKENI. CDR3 DNA sequence: TGTGCCAGCTCGCGACAGGGCTCAGACACTGAAGCTTTCTTT. This gives the protein CASSRQGSDTEAFF.

This clonotype was found many times. The genes are TRBV4-3 and TRBJ2-3; 7 bases line up with TRBD1. The V and J ends lost 1 base and 3 bases, in that order; junction bases with no gene match: 10. The length of the CDR3 is 17 residues. From germline, CDR1 is LGHNA and CDR2 YSLEER. The CDR3 DNA follows: TGCGCCAGCAGCCAAGCCCGACAGGGTTTGGGGACAGATACGCAGTATTTT. As protein: CASSQARQGLGTDTQYF.

In its sample, this clonotype was seen many times. The chain combines TRBV28 with TRBJ2-6; 10 nucleotides line up with TRBD1. This CDR3 contains 16 residues. Germline V gives CDR1 MDHEN, CDR2 SYDVKM. Unmatched junction bases numbered 4, after V lost 8 bases and J lost 0 bases. The CDR3 bases are TGTGCCAGCGGGACAGGGGCGATCTCTGGGGCCAACGTCCTGACTTTC. It translates to CASGTGAISGANVLTF.

The V gene is TRBV12-3 or TRBV12-4, the J gene TRBJ2-5; the match to TRBD1 covers 7 bases. V shed 8 bases and J 4 bases; nucleotides not matched to a gene: 19. CDR3 size: 17 residues. Here the CDR3 reads CASGALSQGDGAETQYF. DNA for the CDR3: TGTGCCAGCGGAGCTCTCTCCCAGGGGGACGGAGCAGAGACCCAGTACTTC.

Ten or more counts support this clonotype. The chain has TRBV6-5 and TRBJ2-3, with TRBD1 matching 7 bases. V shed 5 bases, J shed 2 bases, and the junction held 10 bases outside the gene matches. There are 16 residues in the CDR3. CDR1 is MNHEY and CDR2 is SVGAGI in the germline V gene. Here the CDR3 reads CASSPTGLIVTDTQYF. CDR3 in DNA: TGTGCCAGCAGTCCGACAGGGCTAATAGTCACAGATACGCAGTATTTT.